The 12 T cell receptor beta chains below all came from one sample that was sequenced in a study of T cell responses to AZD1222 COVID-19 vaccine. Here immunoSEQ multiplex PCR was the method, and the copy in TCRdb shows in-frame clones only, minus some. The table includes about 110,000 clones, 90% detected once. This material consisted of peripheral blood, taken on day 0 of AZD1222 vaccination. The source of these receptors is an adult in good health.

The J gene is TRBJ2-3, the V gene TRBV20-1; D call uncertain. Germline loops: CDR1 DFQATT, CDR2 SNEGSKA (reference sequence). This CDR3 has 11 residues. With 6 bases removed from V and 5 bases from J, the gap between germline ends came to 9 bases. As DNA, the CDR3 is TGCAGTGCCCCGGCCCGAGATACGCAGTATTTT. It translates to CSAPARDTQYF.

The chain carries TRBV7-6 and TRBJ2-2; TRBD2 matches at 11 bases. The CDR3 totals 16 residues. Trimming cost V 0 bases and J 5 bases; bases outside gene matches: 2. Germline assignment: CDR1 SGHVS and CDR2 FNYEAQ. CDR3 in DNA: TGTGCCAGCAGCTTAGCTTGGACTAGCGGGACCGGGGAGCTGTTTTTT. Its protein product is CASSLAWTSGTGELFF.

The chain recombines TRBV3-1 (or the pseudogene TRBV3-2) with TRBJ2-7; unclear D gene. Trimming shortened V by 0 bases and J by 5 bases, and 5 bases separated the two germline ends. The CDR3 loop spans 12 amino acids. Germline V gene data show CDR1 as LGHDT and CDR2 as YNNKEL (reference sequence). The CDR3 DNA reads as TGTGCCAGCAGCCAAGATTTGAACGAGCAGTACTTC. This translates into CASSQDLNEQYF.

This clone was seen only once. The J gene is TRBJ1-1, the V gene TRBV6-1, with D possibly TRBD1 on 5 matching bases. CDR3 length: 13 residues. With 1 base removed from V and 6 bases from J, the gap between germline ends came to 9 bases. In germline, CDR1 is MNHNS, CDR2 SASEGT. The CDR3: CASSEVRDAEAFF. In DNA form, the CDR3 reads TGTGCCAGCAGTGAAGTAAGGGACGCTGAAGCTTTCTTT.

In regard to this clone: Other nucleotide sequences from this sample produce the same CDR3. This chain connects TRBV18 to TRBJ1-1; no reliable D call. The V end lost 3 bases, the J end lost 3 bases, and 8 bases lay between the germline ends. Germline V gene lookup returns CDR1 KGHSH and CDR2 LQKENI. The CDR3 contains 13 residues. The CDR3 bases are TGTGCCAGCTCACCGTCGAGGGACACTGAAGCTTTCTTT. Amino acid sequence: CASSPSRDTEAFF.

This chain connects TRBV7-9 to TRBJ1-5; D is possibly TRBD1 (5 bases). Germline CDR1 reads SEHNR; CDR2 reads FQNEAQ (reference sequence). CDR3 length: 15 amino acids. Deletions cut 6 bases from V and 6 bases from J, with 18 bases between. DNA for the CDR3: TGTGCCAGCAGTCCCTCCGGGGGGGGGACTCAGCCCCAGCATTTT. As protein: CASSPSGGGTQPQHF.

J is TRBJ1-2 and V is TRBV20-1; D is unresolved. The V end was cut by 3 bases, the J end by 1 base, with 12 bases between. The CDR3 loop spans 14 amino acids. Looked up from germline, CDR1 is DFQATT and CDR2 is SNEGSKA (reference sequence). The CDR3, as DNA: TGCAGTGCTAGTTTGGCGGTCCTTAACTATGGCTACACCTTC. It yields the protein CSASLAVLNYGYTF.

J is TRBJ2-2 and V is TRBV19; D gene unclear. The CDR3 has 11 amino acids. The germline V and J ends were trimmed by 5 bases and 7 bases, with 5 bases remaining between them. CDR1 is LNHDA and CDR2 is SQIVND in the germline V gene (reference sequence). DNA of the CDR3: TGTGCCAGTAGTCAGATCGGGGAGCTGTTTTTT. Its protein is CASSQIGELFF.

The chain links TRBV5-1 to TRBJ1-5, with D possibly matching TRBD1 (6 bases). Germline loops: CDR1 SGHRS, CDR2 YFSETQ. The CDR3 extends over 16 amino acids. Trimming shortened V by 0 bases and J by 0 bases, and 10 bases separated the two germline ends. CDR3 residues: CASSLGGQSSNQPQHF. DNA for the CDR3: TGCGCCAGCAGCTTGGGTGGACAGAGTAGCAATCAGCCCCAGCATTTT.

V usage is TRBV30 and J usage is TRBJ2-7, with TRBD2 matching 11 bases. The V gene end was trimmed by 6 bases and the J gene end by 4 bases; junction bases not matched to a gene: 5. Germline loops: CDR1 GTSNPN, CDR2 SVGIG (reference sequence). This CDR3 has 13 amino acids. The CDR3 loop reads CACPGLAAYEQYF. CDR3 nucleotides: TGTGCCTGTCCGGGACTAGCGGCTTACGAGCAGTACTTC.

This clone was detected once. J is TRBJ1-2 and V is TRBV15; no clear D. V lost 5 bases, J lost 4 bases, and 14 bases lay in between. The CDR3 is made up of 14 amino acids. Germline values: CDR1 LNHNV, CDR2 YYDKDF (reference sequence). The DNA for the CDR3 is TGTGCCACCAGCGGGAGACGCGGAGCCTATGGCTACACCTTC. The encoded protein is CATSGRRGAYGYTF.

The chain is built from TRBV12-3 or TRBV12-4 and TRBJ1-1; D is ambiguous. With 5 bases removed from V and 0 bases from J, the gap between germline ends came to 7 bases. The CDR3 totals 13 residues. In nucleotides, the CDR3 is TGTGCCAGCAGTCTAACAATGAACACTGAAGCTTTCTTT. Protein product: CASSLTMNTEAFF.